This TCR beta chain came from a study of T cells in Graves' hyperthyroidism and ophthalmopathy. Regarding the study as a whole: In blood, most of the thyroid clonotypes expanded above 0.001 were also present.

V shed 1 base, J shed 10 bases, and the junction held 2 bases outside the gene matches. Germline-derived CDR1 and CDR2 are SGDLS and YYNGEE. The CDR3 totals 13 residues. Not enrolled were patients with uncontrolled infection, other autoimmune disease, pregnancy or lactation. The PBMCs were taken from around 9 ml of fresh peripheral blood. From RNA transcripts, TCR beta CDR3 regions were amplified. Researchers ran a first-round RT-PCR on the TCR CDR3 using the HTBI primer set. TCRdb fed the multiplex PCR reads into MiXCR, producing one record per CDR3 protein. Of fewer than 800,000 distinct CDR3 sequences listed, about a sixth were seen once; the top ten hold 8.4%. This clonotype turned up a few times. Antigen unknown.

Sequencing was carried out using blood. The V gene is TRBV9, the J gene TRBJ2-1, with 10 bases matching TRBD2. The sequence derives from a man between 18 and 29 years old with Graves' hyperthyroidism. The CDR3 nucleotides are TGTGCCAGCAGCGTAAGACTAGCGGGCGAGCAGTTCTTC. Translation gives CASSVRLAGEQFF.